This T cell receptor (beta chain) was sequenced for a study of breast tumors, draining lymph nodes, adjacent tissues (dated by TCRdb to 2016 to 2018). Study-wide context: In breast cancer patients, the study compared the TCR beta repertoires of tumor, adjacent nontumor tissue and axillary lymph nodes. In human breast cancer, the study set out to assess how tumor, surrounding tissue and draining lymph node repertoires relate to one another and whether T cells might be exchanged between them.

These reads were obtained on an Illumina HiSeq 2000. TCR beta chain libraries were generated through multiplex PCR amplification. High-throughput sequencing was used to analyze the amplified TCR beta chain products. TCRdb itself trimmed the public reads at Q25 with fastp, ran MiXCR and retained productive beta chains. Identical CDR3 protein sequences are pooled into one entry, listed with their most common genes and DNA. The sample table holds about 230,000 distinct CDR3 sequences, of which less than 40% were seen once. The ten most abundant clones make up 1.3% to 1.5% of the sample. Compared with germline, V lacks 3 bases and J lacks 8 bases; bases without a gene match: 14. From a lookup of the germline V gene, CDR1 and CDR2 are SGHDT and YYEEEE. Spanning cysteine to phenylalanine, the CDR3 consists of 16 amino acids. Only the CDR3 DNA stays, 48 bases, in frame from base 1. Lymph node samples came from the axillary draining lymph nodes of breast cancer patients.

Overall results and qualifications from the work: T-cell repertoire diversity in tumors was found to be lower than in lymph nodes but higher than in nontumor tissue, and preferential V and J gene usage was observed. Tumor and nontumor tissue repertoires were significantly more similar in luminal-like than in basal-like breast cancer. The study presented the conclusion that tumor T cells originate in lymph nodes as consistent with a hypothesis, not as something directly demonstrated. The data were considered consistent with the idea that most tumor T cells come from the lymph node and then expand in tumor tissue.

Of note for this clonotype: No cognate antigen has been identified for it. No base quality values were provided; no much bigger clone lies one nucleotide off.

The sequencing input was axillary lymph node tissue. This receptor was obtained from a female donor with breast cancer. Some clones in this sample may be carry-over from other donors' samples. Here the chain combines TRBV5-6 and TRBJ1-2, and 9 junction bases match TRBD1. The CDR3 has the sequence CASSWTGAPDRFGYTF. The DNA reads as follows: TGTGCCAGCAGCTGGACAGGGGCACCGGATCGTTTCGGCTACACCTTC.